This entry features one T cell receptor (beta chain) sequence. What it recognizes is unknown. It was from PBMCs that CD4+ and CD8+ T cells were sorted. The data stem from a study of CD8+ T cells in alopecia areata. Study information: Tofacitinib administration to treated patients was oral, at 5 to 10 mg twice daily. Points from the study as a whole: Normal skin contains resident alphabeta T cells, and these are also sequenced in scalp samples. Clonality in lesional scalp, especially alopecia totalis/universalis, exceeded that of normal scalp.

With 6 bases clipped from V and 4 bases from J, the junction kept 3 bases outside the gene matches. Per germline, CDR1 SNHLY and CDR2 FYNNEI. This CDR3 has 13 residues. Extraction of RNA preceded its reverse transcription into cDNA, which served as the sequencing template. Method: immunoSEQ multiplex PCR; TCRdb's copy keeps in-frame clones and lacks some. The sample holds 250,000 or so clones, roughly two thirds seen once. The V gene is TRBV2, the J gene TRBJ1-1, with TRBD1 matching 9 bases. Sequencing used CD4+ T cells sorted from blood, obtained at week 0. This sequence was found in a human donor with alopecia areata. CDR3: CASRGDRVTEAFF. In DNA form, the CDR3 reads TGTGCCAGCAGGGGGGACAGGGTCACTGAAGCTTTCTTT.